Each of the 13 T cell receptor beta chains below was sequenced from the same sample in a study of cytomegalovirus exposure and HLA in healthy donors. The primer mix had 60 Vbeta and 13 Jbeta primers. Generated by immunoSEQ multiplex PCR, the TCRdb table keeps only in-frame clones and is missing some. This sample carries 200,000 to 250,000 clones, approximately 78% of them seen once, and the ten largest clones take approximately 3.8%. What was sequenced was PBMCs. These receptors originate from a male donor in good health and CMV-seronegative.

In nucleotides, the CDR3 is TGTGCCAGCAGTCGTCTTAACAGCAGATACAATGAGCAGTTCTTC. This sequence encodes CASSRLNSRYNEQFF. The chain employs TRBV6-5 and TRBJ2-1; no reliable D call. Trimming cost V 5 bases and J 4 bases, with 15 bases left between them. Germline lookup yields CDR1 MNHEY and CDR2 SVGAGI. The CDR3 covers 15 residues.

This clone was seen once. The DNA is omitted, as the CDR3 cannot be located on it reliably, and the CDR3 follows TCRdb's listing. The CDR3: CARCGWGPGANVLTF. This chain links TRBV7-5 with TRBJ2-6; TRBD1 is the table's D call, not checked against the DNA. TRBV7-5 is annotated as a pseudogene. With termini counted, the CDR3 has 15 amino acids.

V and J are TRBV6-1 and TRBJ1-1; 9 nucleotides agree with TRBD1. J gave up 0 bases and V 4 bases, and 9 bases lay outside the gene matches. Germline CDR1 reads MNHNS; CDR2 reads SASEGT. This CDR3 has 17 residues. The CDR3 region has the DNA TGTGCCAGCAGTGTAAGACCGGGACAGGGATTGAACACTGAAGCTTTCTTT. Residues: CASSVRPGQGLNTEAFF.

The chain is built from TRBV6-4 and TRBJ2-1; TRBD2 matches at 8 bases. The CDR3 length is 17 residues. CDR1 and CDR2 from the germline V gene are MRHNA and SNTAGT. The V and J ends lost 11 bases and 4 bases, in that order; junction bases with no gene match: 19. CDR3: CAGVGSGTHPPYNEQFF. The CDR3 DNA sequence: TGTGCCGGGGTGGGTAGCGGGACTCACCCGCCATACAATGAGCAGTTCTTC.

This rearrangement joins TRBV5-1 to TRBJ2-3; 7 bases are a match to TRBD2. V shed 4 bases and J 4 bases; nucleotides not matched to a gene: 12. Germline V lookup: CDR1 SGHRS, CDR2 YFSETQ. The CDR3 has 16 residues. The CDR3 nucleotides read TGCGCCAGCAGCGTCGGGACCGGGGGGTTAGCAGATACGCAGTATTTT. Translation: CASSVGTGGLADTQYF.

The rearrangement links TRBV5-1 to TRBJ2-5; maybe TRBD1 (8 bases). Germline V gives CDR1 SGHRS, CDR2 YFSETQ. V shed 3 bases and J shed 5 bases, with 14 bases lying between them. The CDR3 covers 14 residues. This CDR3 reads CASSSDRGGETQYF. The CDR3 nucleotides read TGCGCCAGCAGCTCTGACAGGGGAGGGGAGACCCAGTACTTC. Variable domain in full (rest from reference TRBV5-1 and TRBJ2-5): KAGVTQTPRYLIKTRGQQVTLSCSPISGHRSVSWYQQTPGQGLQFLFEYFSETQRNKGNFPGRFSGRQFSNSRSEMNVSTLELGDSALYLCASSSDRGGETQYFGPGTRLLVL.

The chain uses TRBV7-2 and TRBJ2-5; D may be TRBD1 (5 bases). The J call may be faulty, since TRBJ2-7 better matches the DNA end. CDR3 size: 12 residues. CDR1 and CDR2 (germline): SGHTA, FQGNSA. The CDR3 region is CASSPGYYEQYF. CDR3 sequence (DNA): TGTGCCAGCAGCCCAGGGTACTACGAGCAGTACTTC.

The V gene is TRBV19, the J gene TRBJ1-3; D is perhaps TRBD1 (5 bases). This CDR3 comprises 17 residues. Germline CDR1 LNHDA, CDR2 SQIVND (reference sequence). Trimming shortened V by 3 bases and J by 1 base, and 16 bases separated the two germline ends. CDR3: CASSMVWARTSGNTIYF. CDR3 bases: TGTGCCAGTAGTATGGTTTGGGCTCGGACATCTGGAAACACCATATATTTT.

Remarks on this clone: At one boundary the junction diverges from the germline segment, which might be a read error. V gene TRBV7-7 combines with J gene TRBJ2-1; 8 positions agree with TRBD1. The CDR3 extends over 14 amino acids. In germline, CDR1 is SSHAT, CDR2 FNYEAQ (reference sequence). The CDR3 sequence is CASSTADREHEQFF. The CDR3 nucleotides are TGTGCTAGCAGCACCGCGGACAGGGAACATGAGCAGTTCTTC.

V and J are TRBV19 and TRBJ2-3, with 9 nucleotides matching TRBD1. The CDR3 is 15 amino acids. Germline V gene lookup returns CDR1 LNHDA and CDR2 SQIVND (reference sequence). The junction had 6 bases not matched to a gene; V was cut back by 6 bases and J by 2 bases. CDR3 nucleotide sequence: TGTGCCAGTAGATGGGACAGGGAAAACACAGATACGCAGTATTTT. As protein: CASRWDRENTDTQYF. The full variable domain, completed using reference TRBV19 and TRBJ2-3, is DGGITQSPKYLFRKEGQNVTLSCEQNLNHDAMYWYRQDPGQGLRLIYYSQIVNDFQKGDIAEGYSVSREKKESFPLTVTSAQKNPTAFYLCASRWDRENTDTQYFGPGTRLTVL.

V gene TRBV7-8 combines with J gene TRBJ1-2; D gene uncertain. The V gene lost 5 bases and the J gene lost 4 bases, with 20 bases spanning the gap. CDR1 is SGHVS, CDR2 FQNEAQ, per germline. CDR3 length: 16 residues. The CDR3 protein is CASSLPARGAGYGYTF. In DNA form, the CDR3 reads TGTGCCAGCAGCCTCCCCGCCCGCGGTGCTGGCTATGGCTACACCTTC. Using reference TRBV7-8 and TRBJ1-2 for the parts outside the CDR3, the full variable domain is GAGVSQSPRYKVAKRGQDVALRCDPISGHVSLFWYQQALGQGPEFLTYFQNEAQLDKSGLPSDRFFAERPEGSVSTLKIQRTQQEDSAVYLCASSLPARGAGYGYTFGSGTRLTVV.

The rearrangement uses TRBV12-5 and TRBJ2-1; D is perhaps TRBD1 (6 bases). Per germline, CDR1 LGHNT and CDR2 FRNRAP. The CDR3 loop spans 15 amino acids. Between the trimmed V and J ends, which lost 6 bases and 8 bases, there was a span of 20 bases. The CDR3 nucleotides read TGTGCTAGTGGCTCGGTAGGGGGAAGAGACGATGAGCAGTTCTTC. Translated: CASGSVGGRDDEQFF.

The chain employs TRBV6-1 and TRBJ1-6; D uncertain. Trimming cost V 1 base and J 4 bases, with 8 bases left between them. From germline, CDR1 is MNHNS and CDR2 SASEGT. The CDR3 consists of 15 residues. CDR3 protein: CASSEVTHYNSPLHF. The CDR3 DNA sequence: TGTGCCAGCAGTGAAGTCACACATTATAATTCACCCCTCCACTTT.